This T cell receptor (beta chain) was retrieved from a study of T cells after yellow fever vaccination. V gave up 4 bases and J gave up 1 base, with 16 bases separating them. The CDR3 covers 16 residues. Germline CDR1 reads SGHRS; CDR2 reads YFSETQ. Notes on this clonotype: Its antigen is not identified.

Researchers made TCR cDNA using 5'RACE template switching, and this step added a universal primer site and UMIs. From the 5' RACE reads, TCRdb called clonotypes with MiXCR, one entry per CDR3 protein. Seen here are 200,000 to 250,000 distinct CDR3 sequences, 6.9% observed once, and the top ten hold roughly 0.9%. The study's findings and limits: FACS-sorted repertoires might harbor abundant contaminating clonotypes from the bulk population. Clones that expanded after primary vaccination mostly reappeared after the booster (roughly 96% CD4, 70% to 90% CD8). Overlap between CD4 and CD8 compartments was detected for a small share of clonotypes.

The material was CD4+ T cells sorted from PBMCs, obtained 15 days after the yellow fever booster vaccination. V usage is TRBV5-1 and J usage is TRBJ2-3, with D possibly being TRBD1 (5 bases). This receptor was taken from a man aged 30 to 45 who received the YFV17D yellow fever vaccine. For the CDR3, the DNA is TGCGCCAGCAGCCTATGGATGCAGGGTGGCACAGATACGCAGTATTTT. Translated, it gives CASSLWMQGGTDTQYF.